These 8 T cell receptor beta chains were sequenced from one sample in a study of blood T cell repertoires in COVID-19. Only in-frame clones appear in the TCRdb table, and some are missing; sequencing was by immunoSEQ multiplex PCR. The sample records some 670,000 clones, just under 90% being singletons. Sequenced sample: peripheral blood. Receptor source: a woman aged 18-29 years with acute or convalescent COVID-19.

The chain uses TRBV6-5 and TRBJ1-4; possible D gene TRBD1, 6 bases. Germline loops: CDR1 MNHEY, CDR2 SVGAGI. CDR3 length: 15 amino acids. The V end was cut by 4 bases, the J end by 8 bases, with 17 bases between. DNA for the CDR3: TGTGCCAGCAGTTCCTTGGTACAGGGAGGGGAAAAACTGTTTTTT. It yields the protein CASSSLVQGGEKLFF.

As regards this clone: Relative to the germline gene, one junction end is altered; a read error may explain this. The CDR3 here is CASSVARDLSYEQYF. The CDR3 nucleotides are TGTGCCAGCAGCGTAGCCCGGGACTTGTCCTACGAGCAGTACTTC. The genes are TRBV7-4 and TRBJ2-7, with D possibly matching TRBD2 (6 bases). CDR1 and CDR2 (germline): SGHVT, SQSDAQ. This CDR3 is 15 amino acids long.

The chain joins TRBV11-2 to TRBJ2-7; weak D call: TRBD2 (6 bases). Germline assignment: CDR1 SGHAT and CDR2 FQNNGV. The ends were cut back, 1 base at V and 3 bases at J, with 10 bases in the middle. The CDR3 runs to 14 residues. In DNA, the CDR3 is TGTGCCAGCAGCTTAGGCCGCGGGGTCTACGAGCAGTACTTC. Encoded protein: CASSLGRGVYEQYF. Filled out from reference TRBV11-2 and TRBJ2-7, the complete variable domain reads EAGVAQSPRYKIIEKRQSVAFWCNPISGHATLYWYQQILGQGPKLLIQFQNNGVVDDSQLPKDRFSAERLKGVDSTLKIQPAKLEDSAVYLCASSLGRGVYEQYFGPGTRLTVT.

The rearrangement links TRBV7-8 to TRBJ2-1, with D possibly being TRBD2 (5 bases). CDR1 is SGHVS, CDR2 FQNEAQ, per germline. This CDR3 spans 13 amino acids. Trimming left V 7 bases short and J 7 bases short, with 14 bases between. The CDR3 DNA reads TGTGCCAGCAACCATCCCGGGGAGAATGAGCAGTTCTTC. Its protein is CASNHPGENEQFF.

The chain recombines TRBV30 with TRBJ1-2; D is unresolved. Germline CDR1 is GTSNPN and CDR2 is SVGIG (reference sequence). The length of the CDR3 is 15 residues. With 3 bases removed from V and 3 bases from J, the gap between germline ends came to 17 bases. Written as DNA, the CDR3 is TGTGCCTGGAGCGGCCCCGGTGGAGGCCACTATGGCTACACCTTC. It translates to CAWSGPGGGHYGYTF.

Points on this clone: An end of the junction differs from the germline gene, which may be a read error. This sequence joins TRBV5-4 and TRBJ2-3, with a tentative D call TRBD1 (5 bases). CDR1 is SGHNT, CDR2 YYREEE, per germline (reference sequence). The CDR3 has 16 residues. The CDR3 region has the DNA TGTGCCAGCAGTTTGGGAAGGGGCGGTAGTACAGATACGCAGTATTTT. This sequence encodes CASSLGRGGSTDTQYF.

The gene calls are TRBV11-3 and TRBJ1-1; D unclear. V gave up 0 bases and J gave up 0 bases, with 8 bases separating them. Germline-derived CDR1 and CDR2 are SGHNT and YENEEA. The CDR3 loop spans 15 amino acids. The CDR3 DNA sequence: TGTGCCAGCAGCTTAGATTACAGAATGAACACTGAAGCTTTCTTT. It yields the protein CASSLDYRMNTEAFF.

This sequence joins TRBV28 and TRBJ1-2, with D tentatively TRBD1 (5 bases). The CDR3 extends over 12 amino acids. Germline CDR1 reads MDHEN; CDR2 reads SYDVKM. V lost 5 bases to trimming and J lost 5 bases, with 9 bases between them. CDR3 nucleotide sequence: TGTGCCAGCAGTCGGGGGAGATATGGCTACACCTTC. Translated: CASSRGRYGYTF.